This TCR beta chain comes out of a study of blood T cell repertoires in COVID-19. About the study: COVID-19 samples collected from the United States, Italy and Spain covered acute and convalescent phases. PBMCs, B-cell-depleted T cells, or T cells were the source of the cDNA or gDNA that made up the material.

This clone was seen only once. Repertoires were generated with immunoSEQ multiplex PCR, while TCRdb's copy carries only in-frame clones and drops some. The top ten hold just over 2.5% of the sample, which has under 250,000 clones, 80% to 90% seen once. CDR1 and CDR2 from the germline V gene are LNHDA and SQIVND (reference sequence). V lost 6 bases and J 4 bases, leaving 21 bases between the germline ends. This CDR3 spans 16 amino acids. In terms of age and location, participants ranged from roughly 18 to 89 years and lived in approximately 26 US areas. Categorization into cohorts depended on clinical history that participants reported.

The sequencing sample was made of PBMCs or T cells enriched from blood (not recorded which). The sequence was obtained from a woman aged 30 to 39 with acute COVID-19. The J gene is TRBJ1-2, the V gene TRBV19; the D gene is possibly TRBD1 (5 bases). This CDR3 reads CASSRPPGGATYGYTF. DNA of the CDR3: TGTGCCAGTAGCCGCCCCCCCGGGGGAGCGACCTATGGCTACACCTTC.